Listed below are T cell receptor beta chains from one sample, sequenced in a study of OX40 agonist ivuxolimab in advanced cancers. The assay was immunoSEQ multiplex PCR, and TCRdb's table has in-frame clones only and misses some. This sample has under 85,000 clones, with around 88% found just once. The material was CD4+ or CD8+ T cells sorted from blood, obtained in a trial of the OX40 agonist ivuxolimab. These receptors all come from an adult with an advanced solid tumor such as melanoma, head and neck, liver or kidney cancer. Both conserved end residues are part of each CDR3. Each record gives: J gene, clone size, V gene, D gene, CDR3 protein, CDR3 DNA. The D gene is left open where the match is weak. Clone size is shown for a subset of rows, as once, few, many or a class of expanded clone.

TRBJ2-7 . TRBV11-1 . CASSLGGAAGSYEQYF TGTGCCAGCAGCTTAGGAGGGGCAGCCGGGTCCTACGAGCAGTACTTC
TRBJ2-2 . TRBV10-3 . CAIGERTSDGELFF TGTGCCATCGGGGAGCGGACCTCCGACGGGGAGCTGTTTTTT
TRBJ2-7 . TRBV7-9 . CASSLGGFSYEQYF TGTGCCAGCAGCTTAGGGGGGTTCTCCTACGAGCAGTACTTC
TRBJ1-4 . TRBV21-1 . CASSAPRGQGREKLFF TGTGCCAGCAGCGCCCCTAGGGGACAGGGCCGTGAAAAACTGTTTTTT
TRBJ2-6 once TRBV7-9 . CASSLEGGRGGANVLTF TGTGCCAGCAGCCTCGAGGGGGGAAGAGGTGGGGCCAACGTCCTGACTTTC
TRBJ1-6 . TRBV5-1 . CASSYSGSSYNSPLHF TGCGCCAGCAGCTACTCAGGGAGCTCCTATAATTCACCCCTCCACTTT
TRBJ2-2 . TRBV28 TRBD1 CASSRLQGAIGELFF TGTGCCAGCAGTAGGTTGCAGGGGGCTATCGGGGAGCTGTTTTTT
TRBJ1-2 . TRBV15 . CATSRGWGARGYTF TGTGCCACCAGCAGAGGTTGGGGGGCGAGGGGCTACACCTTC
TRBJ1-1 . TRBV2 . CASRINTEAFF TGTGCCAGCAGAATAAACACTGAAGCTTTCTTT
TRBJ1-5 . TRBV30 . CAWSTALNQPQHF TGTGCCTGGAGTACCGCGCTCAATCAGCCCCAGCATTTT
TRBJ2-1 . TRBV27 TRBD1 CASSSSDRGINEQFF TGTGCCAGCAGTTCCTCAGACAGGGGTATCAATGAGCAGTTCTTC
TRBJ1-1 once TRBV2 . CASSGQGRNTEAFF TGTGCCAGCAGTGGGCAAGGAAGGAACACTGAAGCTTTCTTT
TRBJ2-1 . TRBV6-1 . CASSEGVSSYNEQFF TGTGCCAGCAGTGAGGGGGTAAGCTCCTACAATGAGCAGTTCTTC
TRBJ2-7 . TRBV6-5 . CASSRDTGATYEQYF TGTGCCAGCAGCCGGGACACTGGCGCTACCTACGAGCAGTACTTC
TRBJ2-5 . TRBV7-6 TRBD1 CASSLQGQGIQETQYF TGTGCCAGCAGCCTACAGGGACAGGGGATTCAAGAGACCCAGTACTTC
TRBJ1-4 once TRBV2 TRBD1 CASGAQGVGEKLFF TGTGCCAGCGGAGCACAGGGGGTGGGTGAAAAACTGTTTTTT
TRBJ2-5 few TRBV5-1 . CASSLGQQETQYF TGCGCCAGCAGCTTGGGTCAGCAAGAGACCCAGTACTTC
TRBJ2-5 . TRBV18 . CASSPNKALVETQYF TGTGCCAGCTCACCAAATAAGGCCTTAGTGGAGACCCAGTACTTC
TRBJ1-6 . TRBV6-5 . CASGSRVTYNSPLHF TGTGCCAGCGGATCCAGGGTGACCTATAATTCACCCCTCCACTTT
TRBJ1-2 . TRBV19 . CASSIQTGGHHGYTF TGTGCCAGTAGTATTCAAACCGGGGGACACCATGGCTACACCTTC